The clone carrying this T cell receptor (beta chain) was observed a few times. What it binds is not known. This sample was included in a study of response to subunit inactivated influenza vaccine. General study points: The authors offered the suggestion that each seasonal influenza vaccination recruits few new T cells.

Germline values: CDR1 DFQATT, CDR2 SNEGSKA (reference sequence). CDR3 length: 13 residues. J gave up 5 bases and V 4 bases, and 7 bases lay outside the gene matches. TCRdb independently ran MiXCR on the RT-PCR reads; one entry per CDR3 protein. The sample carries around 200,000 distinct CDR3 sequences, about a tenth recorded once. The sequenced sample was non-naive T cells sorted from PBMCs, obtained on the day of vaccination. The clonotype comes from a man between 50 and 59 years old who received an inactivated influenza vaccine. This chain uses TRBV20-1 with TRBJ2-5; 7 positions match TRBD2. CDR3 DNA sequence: TGCAGTGCTAATTCGGGGGGTACGGAGACCCAGTACTTC. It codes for CSANSGGTETQYF.